The clone carrying this T cell receptor beta chain has just a few counts. Its antigen is unknown. The data stem from a study of T-cell memory formation after mild COVID-19. Study-level results: Most CD4+ clones that shrank were in CM and EM, while CD8+ ones turned up in EMRA. There was a balanced CD4/CD8 profile in clones contracting day 15 to 85, and later expanders leaned CD4+. Researchers found some responding clones in pre-infection memory, a sign that cross-reactive memory joined.

The V end was cut by 4 bases, the J end by 4 bases, with 14 bases between. The CDR3 consists of 16 residues. Germline CDR1 is MGHRA and CDR2 is YSYEKL. The TCR alpha and TCR beta cDNA libraries, bearing sample barcodes and UMIs, were generated by 5'RACE using constant-segment primers. TCRdb called the 5' RACE reads again in MiXCR, with one record for every CDR3 protein. The sample records 300,000 to 350,000 distinct CDR3 sequences, around an eighth being singletons. The V call is TRBV4-1, the J call TRBJ2-6; D unclear. The sample consisted of PBMCs or a T cell subset sorted from them (not recorded which). This clonotype was sampled from a man aged 18 to 30 who had mild COVID-19 (a few samples of this study predate the infection). Cell type and time point are not known. The CDR3 here is CASSRQPSGGANVLTF. The CDR3 nucleotides read TGCGCCAGCAGCCGGCAGCCCAGTGGGGGGGCCAACGTCCTGACTTTC.